This T cell receptor beta chain was obtained from a study of siplizumab effects on memory and regulatory T cells. Each sample contributed 75,000 to 100,000 TCR templates to the assay. The protocol was immunoSEQ multiplex PCR, while the TCRdb copy is restricted to in-frame clones and leaves out a portion. Of around 100,000 clones listed, 91% are singletons. On this clone: Its antigen remains unidentified.

Study-wide results and limits: Most alloreactive clones went unmapped to unstimulated subsets; only a minor fraction mapped. Some alloreactive sequences were traceable to unstimulated CD4+ memory cells, and siplizumab significantly reduced them.

Source material: CD4+ T cells sorted from blood. The clonotype comes from a human donor in good health.

The CDR3 DNA sequence: TGTGCCAGCAGCGTAGAGATTAGCGGGGGCTCCTACGAGCAGTACTTC. The encoded protein is CASSVEISGGSYEQYF. The chain uses TRBV9 and TRBJ2-7; 9 positions match TRBD2. This CDR3 spans 16 amino acids. Trimming removed 0 bases from V and 0 bases from J; junction bases left unmatched: 4. Germline-derived CDR1 and CDR2 are SGDLS and YYNGEE. Full variable domain (missing parts from reference TRBV9 and TRBJ2-7): DSGVTQTPKHLITATGQRVTLRCSPRSGDLSVYWYQQSLDQGLQFLIQYYNGEERAKGNILERFSAQQFPDLHSELNLSSLELGDSALYFCASSVEISGGSYEQYFGPGTRLTVT.